Listed below are T cell receptor beta chains from one sample, sequenced in a study of blood T cells in healthy people across ages. TCRdb called the 5' RACE reads again in MiXCR, with one record for every CDR3 protein. The data hold 1.5 million to 1.9 million distinct CDR3 sequences, with 40% to 45% observed a single time. Sequencing used blood. These receptor sequences come from a woman aged 18 to 35 in good health. Both conserved end residues are trimmed from each CDR3. Some rows mark clone size as missing; the rest say once, few, many or name a class of expanded clone.

j_gene	abundance	v_gene	CDR3aa
TRBJ2-3	few	TRBV20-1	SAQTGQFTDTQY
TRBJ2-1	NA	TRBV12-3/TRBV12-4	ASSLGLTKGRDEQF
TRBJ2-1	many	TRBV6-4	ASSDSGGSSNEQF
TRBJ2-3	NA	TRBV28	ASSPIDFSGRATSGTDTQY
TRBJ2-1	NA	TRBV7-9	ASSLEWTGVRNEQF
TRBJ2-1	few	TRBV5-1	ASSWGLAETYNEQF
TRBJ1-4	once	TRBV10-3	AISDGQGTSNERLF
NA	NA	TRBV4-3	ASSQDWDRDYEQY
TRBJ2-3	NA	TRBV29-1	SVEIGGGYTQY
TRBJ1-4	NA	TRBV25-1	ASSELSTNEKLF
TRBJ2-5	few	TRBV4-3	ASSSGTGVKETQY
TRBJ1-1	many	TRBV7-6	ASSRAGVNTEAF
TRBJ1-2	NA	TRBV12-3/TRBV12-4	ASSLPGKLHYGYT
TRBJ2-5	few	TRBV2	ASTPDWETQY
TRBJ2-7	NA	TRBV13	ASSPGLGDYEQY
TRBJ1-1	few	TRBV30	AWSVTGYTEAF
TRBJ1-2	many	TRBV4-3	ASSPFTTAAGYT
TRBJ2-1	NA	TRBV7-8	ASSLVTSNNEQF
NA	NA	TRBV20-1	SASRAASGEETQY
TRBJ1-5	NA	TRBV7-2	ASSLSGLPQH
TRBJ2-1	few	TRBV6-2/TRBV6-3	ASRASPGQGPNEQF
TRBJ1-1	NA	TRBV4-1	ASSPLRGNTEAF
TRBJ2-7	few	TRBV27	ARSIAGVMYEQY
NA	few	TRBV11-2	ASSLGASGKIHNEQY
TRBJ2-7	NA	TRBV25-1	ASSALGQGIYEQY
TRBJ2-7	NA	TRBV4-3	ASSQGQGLHEQY
TRBJ2-5	few	TRBV20-1	STDPGGRETQY
TRBJ2-3	few	TRBV24-1	ATSDPTITDTQY
TRBJ2-3	NA	TRBV3-1	ASSPASGGQTDTQY
TRBJ2-3	once	TRBV14	ASSQAQKGQFTDTQY
TRBJ2-1	NA	TRBV27	TSRTGRKVYNEQF
TRBJ2-3	few	TRBV15	ATRKGPSTDTQY
TRBJ2-7	many	TRBV12-3/TRBV12-4	ASSLLSYEQY
TRBJ2-3	NA	TRBV4-1	ASSQDGGRTADTQY
TRBJ2-2	NA	TRBV12-3/TRBV12-4	ASNLGTGELF
TRBJ2-5	few	TRBV5-1	ASSPLRAQETQY
TRBJ2-3	NA	TRBV28	ASSTETWGRGTDTQY
TRBJ2-5	NA	TRBV7-9	ASSLSTFGETQY
TRBJ2-7	NA	TRBV30	AILAGAYEQY
TRBJ2-6	NA	TRBV11-2	ASRGPGEESPGANVLT
TRBJ1-4	few	TRBV5-6	ASSFQGATNEKLF
TRBJ2-7	few	TRBV6-6	ASSFLGTHEQY
TRBJ1-2	few	TRBV12-3/TRBV12-4	ASSKTVPGYT
TRBJ2-3	NA	TRBV9	ASSSPPALRQY
TRBJ2-3	few	TRBV12-3/TRBV12-4	ASTYTDYTDTQY
TRBJ2-1	few	TRBV6-1	ASRAPGIEQF
TRBJ1-1	NA	TRBV28	ASSVVHRAEAF